A single sample is the source of the 5 T cell receptor beta chains below, sequenced in a study of blood T cell repertoires in COVID-19. The repertoire was sequenced with immunoSEQ multiplex PCR; TCRdb's copy has only in-frame clones and lacks some. The data show about 84,000 clones, roughly 80% seen once. Sequenced material: peripheral blood. Receptors were obtained from a woman aged 80 or over with acute or convalescent COVID-19.

This clone was counted only a few times. This chain joins TRBV7-9 and TRBJ2-3, with TRBD2 matching 10 bases. This CDR3 spans 17 amino acids. The germline V gene has CDR1 SEHNR and CDR2 FQNEAQ (reference sequence). V lost 1 base, J lost 0 bases, and 4 bases stayed unmatched. The CDR3 sequence is CASSLGTSGSSTDTQYF. CDR3 in DNA: TGTGCCAGCAGCTTAGGGACTAGCGGTTCTAGCACAGATACGCAGTATTTT. The whole variable domain, remainder taken from reference TRBV7-9 and TRBJ2-3, is DTGVSQNPRHKITKRGQNVTFRCDPISEHNRLYWYRQTLGQGPEFLTYFQNEAQLEKSRLLSDRFSAERPKGSFSTLEIQRTEQGDSAMYLCASSLGTSGSSTDTQYFGPGTRLTVL.

The CDR3 here is CASRSTRGLSYNEQFF. CDR3 in DNA: TGCGCCAGCAGGTCTACACGCGGTCTCTCCTACAATGAGCAGTTCTTC. The chain uses TRBV5-1 and TRBJ2-1; D not certain. The CDR3 consists of 16 residues. With 5 bases removed from V and 0 bases from J, the gap between germline ends came to 15 bases. Germline loops: CDR1 SGHRS, CDR2 YFSETQ.

This sequence joins TRBV12-3 or TRBV12-4 and TRBJ1-1, with D uncertain. Trimming removed 7 bases at V and 2 bases at J, with 11 bases between. This CDR3 contains 13 residues. The CDR3 sequence is CASTLGSNTEAFF. The CDR3 bases are TGTGCCAGCACCCTCGGGTCTAACACTGAAGCTTTCTTT.

This sequence joins TRBV11-2 and TRBJ1-6; 8 nucleotides match TRBD1. With 5 bases clipped from V and 10 bases from J, the junction kept 10 bases outside the gene matches. This CDR3 comprises 15 residues. Germline V gene data show CDR1 as SGHAT and CDR2 as FQNNGV. CDR3 nucleotides: TGTGCCAGCAGCCAGAGGGGACAGGCGGGATCACCCCTCCACTTT. It is translated as CASSQRGQAGSPLHF. The entire variable domain, with the rest obtained from reference TRBV11-2 and TRBJ1-6, is as follows: EAGVAQSPRYKIIEKRQSVAFWCNPISGHATLYWYQQILGQGPKLLIQFQNNGVVDDSQLPKDRFSAERLKGVDSTLKIQPAKLEDSAVYLCASSQRGQAGSPLHFGNGTRLTVT.

V usage is TRBV7-9 and J usage is TRBJ2-7; TRBD1 matches 9 bases. CDR1 is SEHNR and CDR2 is FQNEAQ in the germline V gene (reference sequence). V lost 4 bases, J lost 4 bases, and 5 bases stayed unmatched. This CDR3 contains 14 residues. The CDR3 coding sequence is TGTGCCAGCAGCTCGAGGGACAGGGATTACGAGCAGTACTTC. It specifies CASSSRDRDYEQYF.